Below, one T cell receptor beta chain is given with its context. The sample belongs to a study of blood T cell repertoires in COVID-19. Data came from immunoSEQ multiplex PCR; TCRdb stores just in-frame clones and leaves some out. The sample holds roughly 160,000 clones, about four fifths seen once. The length of the CDR3 is 15 residues. Germline V gene lookup returns CDR1 KGHSH and CDR2 LQKENI. V lost 6 bases and J lost 4, with 19 bases in between. The chain recombines TRBV18 with TRBJ2-7, with D perhaps matching TRBD2 (6 bases). The clonotype comes from an elderly woman with acute or convalescent COVID-19. Sequencing was performed on peripheral blood. This CDR3 reads CASSPKARERYEQYF. The CDR3 bases are TGTGCCAGCTCGCCCAAGGCCCGGGAGAGGTACGAGCAGTACTTC.